This is a list of T cell receptor beta chains from one sample in a study of radiotherapy plus CTLA-4 blockade in lung cancer. Here immunoSEQ multiplex PCR was the method, and the copy in TCRdb shows in-frame clones only, minus some. This sample has about 62,000 clones, with around 76% found just once. The specimen comprised peripheral blood, sampled from a patient treated with radiotherapy plus ipilimumab. Every receptor here comes from a human donor with non-small cell lung cancer who had a complete response to radiotherapy plus ipilimumab. CDR3s include the opening cysteine and the closing phenylalanine or tryptophan. Fields, in order: CDR3 DNA, CDR3 protein, J gene, V gene, clone size, D gene. D genes are given only for firm matches. Size tells how often a clone was seen (once, few, many) or the class of an expanded clone, and some rows leave it out.

CDR3 DNA: TGTGCCAGCAGTTACCGGGACTACACAGATACGCAGTATTTT
CDR3 protein: CASSYRDYTDTQYF
J gene: TRBJ2-3
V gene: TRBV6-5
clone size: NA
D gene: TRBD2

CDR3 DNA: TGTGCCAGCAGCGTTAGCGGGGGGGCCTCCTACGAGCAGTACTTC
CDR3 protein: CASSVSGGASYEQYF
J gene: TRBJ2-7
V gene: TRBV7-2
clone size: NA
D gene: TRBD2

CDR3 DNA: TGTGCCAGCAGTCCCGCACAGCCGAACACTGAAGCTTTCTTT
CDR3 protein: CASSPAQPNTEAFF
J gene: TRBJ1-1
V gene: TRBV28
clone size: NA
D gene: NA

CDR3 DNA: TGTGCCAGCTCACCACCGGCTCGCGGGCCTGGCTACACCTTC
CDR3 protein: CASSPPARGPGYTF
J gene: TRBJ1-2
V gene: TRBV18
clone size: NA
D gene: NA

CDR3 DNA: TGTGCCAGCAGGCACATGGGGTACGGGACTGGCTCCTACAATGAGCAGTTCTTC
CDR3 protein: CASRHMGYGTGSYNEQFF
J gene: TRBJ2-1
V gene: TRBV27
clone size: NA
D gene: NA

CDR3 DNA: TGTGCCAGCAGTAAACCGACAGGCAACTATGGCTACACCTTC
CDR3 protein: CASSKPTGNYGYTF
J gene: TRBJ1-2
V gene: TRBV6-1
clone size: NA
D gene: NA

CDR3 DNA: TGTGCCAGCAGTGACCCGGACAGGGGATTCTATGGCTACACCTTC
CDR3 protein: CASSDPDRGFYGYTF
J gene: TRBJ1-2
V gene: TRBV2
clone size: NA
D gene: TRBD1

CDR3 DNA: TGTGCCATCAGTGATACAGCTCTCTACGAGCAGTACTTC
CDR3 protein: CAISDTALYEQYF
J gene: TRBJ2-7
V gene: TRBV10-3
clone size: few
D gene: NA

CDR3 DNA: TGTGCCAGCAGTCCATCCGGACTAGCGGGTCAAGAGACCCAGTACTTC
CDR3 protein: CASSPSGLAGQETQYF
J gene: TRBJ2-5
V gene: TRBV28
clone size: NA
D gene: TRBD2

CDR3 DNA: TGTGCCAGCAGTTACTCAAGCGGTTATAACTATGGCTACACCTTC
CDR3 protein: CASSYSSGYNYGYTF
J gene: TRBJ1-2
V gene: TRBV6-5
clone size: NA
D gene: NA

CDR3 DNA: TGTGCCACATTATCCAGGGAAAAACTGTTTTTT
CDR3 protein: CATLSREKLFF
J gene: TRBJ1-4
V gene: TRBV6-6
clone size: few
D gene: NA

CDR3 DNA: TGTGCCAGCAGCTTCTTCTCTGGAAACACCATATATTTT
CDR3 protein: CASSFFSGNTIYF
J gene: TRBJ1-3
V gene: TRBV11-2
clone size: NA
D gene: NA

CDR3 DNA: TGTGCCAGCAGTCCACAGTACCAAGAGACCCAGTACTTC
CDR3 protein: CASSPQYQETQYF
J gene: TRBJ2-5
V gene: TRBV27
clone size: NA
D gene: NA

CDR3 DNA: TGTGCCAGCAGTCCCGCAGGCTATGGCTACACCTTC
CDR3 protein: CASSPAGYGYTF
J gene: TRBJ1-2
V gene: TRBV2
clone size: NA
D gene: NA

CDR3 DNA: TGTGCCAGCGAGGTGAACACTGAAGCTTTCTTT
CDR3 protein: CASEVNTEAFF
J gene: TRBJ1-1
V gene: TRBV28
clone size: NA
D gene: NA

CDR3 DNA: TGTGCCAGTAGACCGACAGTTACTAATGAAAAACTGTTTTTT
CDR3 protein: CASRPTVTNEKLFF
J gene: TRBJ1-4
V gene: TRBV19
clone size: NA
D gene: NA

CDR3 DNA: TGTGCCAGCAGCCCGCGACAGGGATCCGTTAACACTGAAGCTTTCTTT
CDR3 protein: CASSPRQGSVNTEAFF
J gene: TRBJ1-1
V gene: TRBV7-8
clone size: NA
D gene: TRBD1

CDR3 DNA: TGTGCCACCAGTACAGAGTCCTACGAGCAGTACTTC
CDR3 protein: CATSTESYEQYF
J gene: TRBJ2-7
V gene: TRBV15
clone size: NA
D gene: NA

CDR3 DNA: TGTGCCACCAGCAGGAATAGGGACAGGGAGACCCAGTACTTC
CDR3 protein: CATSRNRDRETQYF
J gene: TRBJ2-5
V gene: TRBV15
clone size: once
D gene: TRBD1

CDR3 DNA: TGCGCCAGCAGCCAGGGACAGGGTCTGAACACCGGGGAGCTGTTTTTT
CDR3 protein: CASSQGQGLNTGELFF
J gene: TRBJ2-2
V gene: TRBV4-1
clone size: NA
D gene: TRBD1

CDR3 DNA: TGTGCCAGCAGAACCGGACTAGTCGAGACCCAGTACTTC
CDR3 protein: CASRTGLVETQYF
J gene: TRBJ2-5
V gene: TRBV5-6
clone size: NA
D gene: TRBD2

CDR3 DNA: TGTGCCAGCAGTGATCTGTGGTCTAGCTCATTCAATGAGCAGTTCTTC
CDR3 protein: CASSDLWSSSFNEQFF
J gene: TRBJ2-1
V gene: TRBV25-1
clone size: NA
D gene: NA

CDR3 DNA: TGTGCCAGCACCCACGAGGCGAACACTGAAGCTTTCTTT
CDR3 protein: CASTHEANTEAFF
J gene: TRBJ1-1
V gene: TRBV11-2
clone size: few
D gene: NA

CDR3 DNA: TGTGCCAGCAGCTTAGAACTAGCGGGAGAAGACGAGCAGTACTTC
CDR3 protein: CASSLELAGEDEQYF
J gene: TRBJ2-7
V gene: TRBV5-4
clone size: NA
D gene: TRBD2

CDR3 DNA: TGTGCCAGCAGTCAACGGACAGACTATGGCTACACCTTC
CDR3 protein: CASSQRTDYGYTF
J gene: TRBJ1-2
V gene: TRBV6-6
clone size: NA
D gene: NA

CDR3 DNA: TGTGCCAGCAGCACAGGTCTTTGGCCCCAGCATTTT
CDR3 protein: CASSTGLWPQHF
J gene: TRBJ1-5
V gene: TRBV2
clone size: few
D gene: NA

CDR3 DNA: TGTGCCAGCAGCCGGGACAGGGCGACTGGAAACACCATATATTTT
CDR3 protein: CASSRDRATGNTIYF
J gene: TRBJ1-3
V gene: TRBV5-4
clone size: NA
D gene: TRBD1

CDR3 DNA: TGCGCCAGCAGCCAAGTATTCCGGGGGAGGGCCGAGCAGTACTTC
CDR3 protein: CASSQVFRGRAEQYF
J gene: TRBJ2-7
V gene: TRBV4-1
clone size: once
D gene: TRBD2

CDR3 DNA: TGCGCCAGCAGCCAAGAGATGGTCAGCTATGGCTACACCTTC
CDR3 protein: CASSQEMVSYGYTF
J gene: TRBJ1-2
V gene: TRBV4-1
clone size: once
D gene: NA

CDR3 DNA: TGTGCCAGCATTGACAGGGGAATCTCCTACGAGCAGTACTTC
CDR3 protein: CASIDRGISYEQYF
J gene: TRBJ2-7
V gene: TRBV5-5
clone size: NA
D gene: TRBD1

CDR3 DNA: TGTGCCAGCAGCCCCACCCCAACAGGGAACTATGGCTACACCTTC
CDR3 protein: CASSPTPTGNYGYTF
J gene: TRBJ1-2
V gene: TRBV7-2
clone size: NA
D gene: NA

CDR3 DNA: TGTGCCAGCTCACCATGGGAGGGCGGTCAGCCCCAGCATTTT
CDR3 protein: CASSPWEGGQPQHF
J gene: TRBJ1-5
V gene: TRBV18
clone size: NA
D gene: NA

CDR3 DNA: TGTGCCAGCAGTTACCGGGACAGGGTGCACTATGGCTACACCTTC
CDR3 protein: CASSYRDRVHYGYTF
J gene: TRBJ1-2
V gene: TRBV6-5
clone size: NA
D gene: TRBD1

CDR3 DNA: TGTGCCAGCAGCCGTGGGGGGACAGGCACTGAAGCTTTCTTT
CDR3 protein: CASSRGGTGTEAFF
J gene: TRBJ1-1
V gene: TRBV14
clone size: NA
D gene: TRBD1

CDR3 DNA: TGCGCCAGCAGCCAAGTGACAGGGGGCGCGGGACCCTTAGGCAATGAGCAGTTCTTC
CDR3 protein: CASSQVTGGAGPLGNEQFF
J gene: TRBJ2-1
V gene: TRBV4-1
clone size: NA
D gene: TRBD1

CDR3 DNA: TGTGCCATCAGTGAGTCAAACACCTACGAGCAGTACTTC
CDR3 protein: CAISESNTYEQYF
J gene: TRBJ2-7
V gene: TRBV10-3
clone size: NA
D gene: NA

CDR3 DNA: TGTGCCAGCAGGCTACAGGGGAATGAGCAGTTCTTC
CDR3 protein: CASRLQGNEQFF
J gene: TRBJ2-1
V gene: TRBV28
clone size: NA
D gene: TRBD1

CDR3 DNA: TGCAGCGCGAATAGGGGAGGTAATCGTGAAGCTTTCTTT
CDR3 protein: CSANRGGNREAFF
J gene: TRBJ1-1
V gene: TRBV29-1
clone size: once
D gene: NA

CDR3 DNA: TGCGCCAGCAGCCGCAACCCGGACAGGGGCGTCCCCTACGAGCAGTACTTC
CDR3 protein: CASSRNPDRGVPYEQYF
J gene: TRBJ2-7
V gene: TRBV4-1
clone size: NA
D gene: TRBD1

CDR3 DNA: TGTGCCAGCAGCTTAAGCCCAGACAGGAATCAGCCCCAGCATTTT
CDR3 protein: CASSLSPDRNQPQHF
J gene: TRBJ1-5
V gene: TRBV11-2
clone size: NA
D gene: NA

CDR3 DNA: TGTGCCATCAGCACAGCCTACGAGCAGTACTTC
CDR3 protein: CAISTAYEQYF
J gene: TRBJ2-7
V gene: TRBV10-3
clone size: NA
D gene: NA

CDR3 DNA: TGTGCCAGCAGTGATTTTGGTAGCACGGGCACAGATACGCAGTATTTT
CDR3 protein: CASSDFGSTGTDTQYF
J gene: TRBJ2-3
V gene: TRBV6-1
clone size: few
D gene: NA

CDR3 DNA: TGTGCCAGCAGCCCGAGGACAGCGACAGAAAAACTGTTTTTT
CDR3 protein: CASSPRTATEKLFF
J gene: TRBJ1-4
V gene: TRBV11-2
clone size: NA
D gene: NA

CDR3 DNA: TGTGCCAGCGGATCGGACTGGAACACTGAAGCTTTCTTT
CDR3 protein: CASGSDWNTEAFF
J gene: TRBJ1-1
V gene: TRBV5-4
clone size: few
D gene: NA

CDR3 DNA: TGTGCCAGCAGTCTAACCTACGCGAGGAACACAGATACGCAGTATTTT
CDR3 protein: CASSLTYARNTDTQYF
J gene: TRBJ2-3
V gene: TRBV27
clone size: NA
D gene: NA

CDR3 DNA: TGTGCCACCAGCACGAGGAACCAGCCAAATTCACCCCTCCACTTT
CDR3 protein: CATSTRNQPNSPLHF
J gene: TRBJ1-6
V gene: TRBV15
clone size: NA
D gene: NA

CDR3 DNA: TGTGCCAGCAGCTCCCCGACTGGACAGGGACGGAATGAGCAGTTCTTC
CDR3 protein: CASSSPTGQGRNEQFF
J gene: TRBJ2-1
V gene: TRBV7-3
clone size: NA
D gene: TRBD1

CDR3 DNA: TGCGCCAGCAGCCAAGATTGGGGCCTCTCCTACGAGCAGTACTTC
CDR3 protein: CASSQDWGLSYEQYF
J gene: TRBJ2-7
V gene: TRBV4-1
clone size: NA
D gene: NA

CDR3 DNA: TGTGCCAGCTCCGCTTTGACAGGGGGGGCCTACGAGCAGTACTTC
CDR3 protein: CASSALTGGAYEQYF
J gene: TRBJ2-7
V gene: TRBV2
clone size: NA
D gene: TRBD1